This T cell receptor (beta chain) was observed in a study of blood T cell repertoires in COVID-19. Authors' methods: Estimation of nucleated cell counts relied on the amplification of reference gene primers. TCRdb's copy holds only in-frame clones and misses some; the assay was immunoSEQ multiplex PCR. From that table come the V and J calls and clone size; the DNA was used to work out D and trimming. The sample shows about half a million clones, 89% of them seen only once. Unmatched junction bases numbered 5, after V lost 3 bases and J lost 0 bases. The V gene's germline CDR1 is KGHDR and CDR2 SFDVKD. The CDR3 is 17 amino acids.

Sequencing used peripheral blood. The chain carries TRBV24-1 and TRBJ2-1; 9 bases are shared with TRBD2. This receptor was identified in a man younger than 30 with COVID-19, enrolled during active disease. The CDR3 protein is CATSDSGGPNSYNEQFF. CDR3 DNA sequence: TGTGCCACCAGTGATAGCGGGGGGCCCAACTCCTACAATGAGCAGTTCTTC.